This record covers a single T cell receptor (beta chain). Its matching antigen is unknown. The sample comes from a study of T-cell reconstitution after alpha-beta-depleted transplantation in children. During its preparation, the TCRbeta library received unique molecular identifiers. TCRdb reprocessed the PCR reads via MiXCR and lists one record per CDR3 protein. The sample includes about a million distinct CDR3 sequences, roughly 31% of them seen just once. Study outcomes and limitations: Reportedly, roughly two months post-transplant, alpha-beta T cells arose from several hundred expanded graft clones. For some patients, TCRbeta diversity was high at day 60 because of recipient T cells and thymic progenitors that survived. Newly made T cells mostly supplied T-cell counts and diversity one year after transplant.

This CDR3 is 15 amino acids long. V lost 1 base and J 7 bases, leaving 17 bases between the germline ends. CDR1 is LNHNV, CDR2 YYDKDF, per germline (reference sequence). This chain uses TRBV15 with TRBJ2-7; the D gene could be TRBD1 or TRBD2 (5 bases each). This TCR was sampled from a boy under three years old who had a stem cell transplant for SCID, so the T cells may come from the graft donor. This specimen was PBMCs, mostly from graft donor cells, taken 360 days after TCRalphabeta/CD19-depleted stem cell transplant. The CDR3 DNA reads TGTGCCACCAGCAGAGGCCAGGGACCACCTGTAGAGCAGTACTTC. It codes for CATSRGQGPPVEQYF.